This TCR beta chain emerged from a study of shared clonotypes between healthy human individuals. As defined, naive CD8 cells were CD45RO-negative and positively selected for CCR7, with terminally differentiated effector memory CD45RA+ cells excluded. Assay used: immunoSEQ multiplex PCR; TCRdb lists only in-frame clones, some missing. Seen here are around 1.9 million clones, more than 85% observed once, and the top ten hold more than 1.5%. The germline CDR1 and CDR2 sequences are SQVTM and ANQGSEA. V was clipped by 3 bases and J by 4 bases; unmatched bases: 14. This CDR3 has 16 residues. The rearrangement joins TRBV29-1 to TRBJ2-7, with TRBD2 matching over 8 bases. The TCR was taken from a young man in good health. Some clones in this sample may be carry-over from other donors' samples. Sequencing was performed on naive CD8+ T cells from PBMCs. The CDR3 DNA reads TGCAGCGTTGAGGGCCCGGACGGGGGGGGTGGATACGAGCAGTACTTC. Amino acid sequence: CSVEGPDGGGGYEQYF.